Here is one T cell receptor (beta chain) with its context. Its antigen has not been determined. Qualities for individual bases were not recorded, and no much larger clone is one base off. The germline V gene specifies SNHLY as CDR1 and FYNNEI as CDR2. Unmatched junction bases come to 6, with V trimmed by 5 bases and J by 3 bases. Its CDR3 holds 14 amino acids, cysteine through phenylalanine. The CDR3 DNA has 42 bases and is translated from base 1. The data originate from a study of blood T cell repertoires in COVID-19 (dated by TCRdb to the early 2020s). With regard to the full study: Samples from collaborators originated in the United States, Italy and Spain and spanned both the acute and convalescent phases of COVID-19. Nearly every sample came with metadata listing a de-identified subject ID, COVID-19 status, age in years and sex. The repertoires were released in a freely available public database intended as a resource for research on the immune response to SARS-CoV-2. Where available, HLA class I and class II types were taken from metadata supplied by the sample provider and were not determined by assay-based typing. Subjects who had been exposed to COVID-19, were actively infected with it, or had recovered from it provided the deeply sampled blood TCRbeta repertoires that made up the dataset. The samples were drawn from two sources: the first 160 participants of the ongoing ImmuneRACE study, and 1,000 to 1,500 subjects contributed by 6 global collaborators. The material from the prospective study consisted of cDNA or gDNA derived from T cells, B-cell-depleted T cells, or PBMCs. Results and caveats for the whole study, not just this receptor: The quantity of clinical and demographic metadata differed by source and by participant and was supplied without curation.

Whole blood was collected in K2EDTA tubes by collaborating institutions according to the institutions' own protocols. For TCRbeta analysis, collaborators shipped samples in one of three forms: frozen whole blood, isolated PBMCs, or DNA extracted from either of those sample types. TCRbeta CDR3 regions were amplified from genomic DNA using the immunoSEQ Assay, a bias-controlled multiplex PCR. On the study's bioinformatics: Within the assay, amplification of reference gene primers was used to estimate how many nucleated cells each sample contained. To quantify the absolute abundance of each unique TCRbeta CDR3 rearrangement, sequence reads were collapsed and filtered. For each sample, productive Simpson clonality was calculated by taking the square root of Simpson's diversity index across productive rearrangements. TCRdb carries this immuneACCESS record with in-frame sequences only. Its versions omit some clonotypes, under half of them owing to an unresolved V gene in the studies checked, with the rest unexplained. V and J calls and clone size follow that table, whereas D and trimming were derived from the DNA. The sample data list over 100,000 clones, and around four fifths of these were observed just once. 0.83% of the sample is taken by the ten largest.

Sequencing was carried out using peripheral blood. The origin of this receptor is a woman in her 70s with acute or convalescent COVID-19. The rearranged chain carries TRBV2 and TRBJ1-1, with 7 central nucleotides matching TRBD1. The CDR3 has the sequence CASSSRQGHTEAFF. The sequenced DNA is TGTGCCAGCAGTTCTCGACAGGGCCACACTGAAGCTTTCTTT. Reference TRBV2 and TRBJ1-1 genes cover what lies past the CDR3, so the full variable domain is EPEVTQTPSHQVTQMGQEVILRCVPISNHLYFYWYRQILGQKVEFLVSFYNNEISEKSEIFDDQFSVERPDGSNFTLKIRSTKLEDSAMYFCASSSRQGHTEAFFGQGTRLTVV.